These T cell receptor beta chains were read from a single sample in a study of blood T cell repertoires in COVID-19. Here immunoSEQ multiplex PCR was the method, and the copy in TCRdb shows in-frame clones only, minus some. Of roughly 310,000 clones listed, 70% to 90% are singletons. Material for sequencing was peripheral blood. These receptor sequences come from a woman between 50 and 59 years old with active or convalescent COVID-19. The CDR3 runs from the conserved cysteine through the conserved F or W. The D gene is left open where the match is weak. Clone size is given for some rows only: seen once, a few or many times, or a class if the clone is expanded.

CDR3aa: CASSFPYGTSGEQFF; CDR3nt: TGTGCCAGCAGCTTTCCTTACGGGACTAGCGGAGAGCAGTTCTTC; j_gene: TRBJ2-1; abundance: many; v_gene: TRBV5-8; d_gene: TRBD2
CDR3aa: CATKSAKAGEYGYTF; CDR3nt: TGTGCCACCAAATCCGCCAAGGCAGGGGAATATGGCTACACCTTC; j_gene: TRBJ1-2; abundance: once; v_gene: TRBV6-5; d_gene: .
CDR3aa: CASSPDRERLNQPQHF; CDR3nt: TGTGCCAGCAGCCCTGACAGGGAGAGATTAAATCAGCCCCAGCATTTT; j_gene: TRBJ1-5; abundance: once; v_gene: TRBV6-2/TRBV6-3; d_gene: TRBD1
CDR3aa: CASTKGAHPSPYEQYF; CDR3nt: TGTGCCAGCACCAAAGGGGCTCATCCGTCCCCCTACGAGCAGTACTTC; j_gene: TRBJ2-7; abundance: .; v_gene: TRBV28; d_gene: .
CDR3aa: CASRLNTGVSTEAFF; CDR3nt: TGTGCCAGCAGACTAAATACAGGGGTAAGCACTGAAGCTTTCTTT; j_gene: TRBJ1-1; abundance: .; v_gene: TRBV5-4; d_gene: TRBD1
CDR3aa: CASRLTGNSAREGYTF; CDR3nt: TGTGCCAGCAGGCTGACAGGTAACTCCGCAAGAGAGGGCTACACCTTC; j_gene: TRBJ1-2; abundance: .; v_gene: TRBV2; d_gene: .
CDR3aa: CASSYRTGGGTDTQYF; CDR3nt: TGTGCCAGCAGCTACCGGACAGGGGGCGGCACAGATACGCAGTATTTT; j_gene: TRBJ2-3; abundance: .; v_gene: TRBV28; d_gene: TRBD1
CDR3aa: CASSLSVAATSYEQYF; CDR3nt: TGTGCCAGCAGTTTATCGGTGGCAGCGACCTCCTACGAGCAGTACTTC; j_gene: TRBJ2-7; abundance: .; v_gene: TRBV27; d_gene: .
CDR3aa: CASTLGGEETQYF; CDR3nt: TGTGCCAGCACCTTGGGGGGAGAGGAGACCCAGTACTTC; j_gene: TRBJ2-5; abundance: .; v_gene: TRBV5-4; d_gene: .
CDR3aa: CAWRPSYTEAFF; CDR3nt: TGTGCCTGGAGACCCAGTTACACTGAAGCTTTCTTT; j_gene: TRBJ1-1; abundance: .; v_gene: TRBV30; d_gene: .
CDR3aa: CASSSLIQRGDETQYF; CDR3nt: TGTGCCAGCAGCTCCCTGATCCAGCGGGGGGATGAGACCCAGTACTTC; j_gene: TRBJ2-5; abundance: .; v_gene: TRBV3-1/TRBV3-2; d_gene: TRBD2
CDR3aa: CASQHRSYNEKLFF; CDR3nt: TGTGCCAGTCAGCACAGATCATACAATGAAAAACTGTTTTTT; j_gene: TRBJ1-4; abundance: .; v_gene: TRBV19; d_gene: .
CDR3aa: CASSLMAQGRDEQYF; CDR3nt: TGTGCCAGCAGTTTGATGGCACAGGGAAGGGACGAGCAGTACTTC; j_gene: TRBJ2-7; abundance: .; v_gene: TRBV27; d_gene: .
CDR3aa: CASYSTGGDGYTF; CDR3nt: TGTGCCAGCTACTCCACAGGGGGCGACGGCTACACCTTC; j_gene: TRBJ1-2; abundance: .; v_gene: TRBV28; d_gene: TRBD1
CDR3aa: CASSQSSSGNTEAFF; CDR3nt: TGTGCCAGCAGCCAATCGTCGTCGGGGAACACTGAAGCTTTCTTT; j_gene: TRBJ1-1; abundance: .; v_gene: TRBV16; d_gene: .
CDR3aa: CATSAGTGGEQYF; CDR3nt: TGTGCCACCAGTGCGGGAACAGGGGGTGAGCAGTACTTC; j_gene: TRBJ2-7; abundance: .; v_gene: TRBV24-1; d_gene: TRBD1
CDR3aa: CASSLKGASTDTQYF; CDR3nt: TGTGCCAGCAGCTTAAAAGGGGCTAGCACAGATACGCAGTATTTT; j_gene: TRBJ2-3; abundance: .; v_gene: TRBV7-3; d_gene: .
CDR3aa: CASSPLGDRETDTQYF; CDR3nt: TGTGCCAGCTCACCACTGGGGGACAGGGAGACAGATACGCAGTATTTT; j_gene: TRBJ2-3; abundance: .; v_gene: TRBV18; d_gene: TRBD1
CDR3aa: CASSPETANTEAFF; CDR3nt: TGCGCCAGCAGCCCGGAAACAGCGAACACTGAAGCTTTCTTT; j_gene: TRBJ1-1; abundance: few; v_gene: TRBV5-1; d_gene: .
CDR3aa: CASHRGGGGISVLTF; CDR3nt: TGTGCCAGCCACCGGGGGGGCGGGGGTATTAGCGTCCTGACTTTC; j_gene: TRBJ2-6; abundance: .; v_gene: TRBV19; d_gene: TRBD2
CDR3aa: CASSPGVGNTIYF; CDR3nt: TGTGCCAGCAGTCCAGGGGTTGGAAACACCATATATTTT; j_gene: TRBJ1-3; abundance: .; v_gene: TRBV12-3/TRBV12-4; d_gene: .
CDR3aa: CASSLRQGDTQYF; CDR3nt: TGTGCCAGCAGTTTGCGCCAGGGAGATACGCAGTATTTT; j_gene: TRBJ2-3; abundance: .; v_gene: TRBV27; d_gene: .
CDR3aa: CASTPDSTYEQYF; CDR3nt: TGTGCCAGCACCCCCGACTCGACCTACGAGCAGTACTTC; j_gene: TRBJ2-7; abundance: .; v_gene: TRBV12-3/TRBV12-4; d_gene: .
CDR3aa: CATSRHRGGSSYNSPLHF; CDR3nt: TGTGCCACCAGCAGACACAGGGGGGGAAGCTCCTATAATTCACCCCTCCACTTT; j_gene: TRBJ1-6; abundance: .; v_gene: TRBV15; d_gene: TRBD1
CDR3aa: CASSYSGQGTYEQYF; CDR3nt: TGTGCCAGCAGTTATTCGGGACAGGGAACCTACGAGCAGTACTTC; j_gene: TRBJ2-7; abundance: .; v_gene: TRBV27; d_gene: TRBD1
CDR3aa: CAPTTLAKNIQYF; CDR3nt: TGTGCCCCTACGACTCTAGCCAAAAACATTCAGTACTTC; j_gene: TRBJ2-4; abundance: .; v_gene: TRBV24-1; d_gene: .
CDR3aa: CASGLSGGQPQHF; CDR3nt: TGTGCTAGTGGTTTGTCGGGAGGTCAGCCCCAGCATTTT; j_gene: TRBJ1-5; abundance: .; v_gene: TRBV12-5; d_gene: .
CDR3aa: CASSSGFRSSYNEQFF; CDR3nt: TGTGCCAGCAGTTCAGGGTTCCGAAGCTCCTACAATGAGCAGTTCTTC; j_gene: TRBJ2-1; abundance: .; v_gene: TRBV7-2; d_gene: .